This TCR beta chain was captured by sequencing in a study of T-cell reconstitution after alpha-beta-depleted transplantation in children. Overall study results and limits: The main origin of T-cell counts and diversity one year after transplant was newly produced T cells. Several hundred expanded graft clones reportedly supplied alpha-beta T cells about two months after transplant. In some patients, recipient T cells and intrathymic progenitors surviving conditioning explained high day-60 diversity.

The CDR3 runs to 16 residues. J lost 2 bases, V lost 5 bases, and 5 bases had no gene match. Germline V gene data show CDR1 as SGHTA and CDR2 as FQGNSA. Ten or more counts support this clonotype. Its target is not known. Researchers prepared the TCRbeta library using unique molecular identifiers, the study reports. Using its own MiXCR run on the PCR reads, TCRdb lists one record per CDR3 protein. The sample includes under 300,000 distinct CDR3 sequences, around 10% of them seen just once. This receptor was obtained from a male patient aged 2 to 9 who had a stem cell transplant for chronic granulomatous disease, so the T cells may come from the graft donor. The material was peripheral blood, obtained 180 days after TCRalphabeta/CD19-depleted stem cell transplant. The genes are TRBV7-2 and TRBJ2-3; TRBD2 agrees at 12 bases. The CDR3: CASSARLAGDTDTQYF. CDR3 bases: TGTGCCAGCAGCGCACGACTAGCGGGGGACACAGATACGCAGTATTTT.